The entry below describes one TCR beta chain. The sequenced cases were selected for having the highest brain T cell transcript signatures. Before surgery, patients took at least one anti-epileptic drug. The data stem from a study of brain T cells in children with intractable seizures. TCRdb's table, derived via immunoSEQ multiplex PCR, lists solely in-frame clones and lacks some. The table has 95,000 to 120,000 clones, 85% to 95% seen once. CDR1 is LGHDT and CDR2 is YNNKEL in the germline V gene (reference sequence). The ends were cut back, 6 bases at V and 8 bases at J, with 11 bases in the middle. This CDR3 comprises 12 residues.

Here the sequenced sample was peripheral blood, taken at surgery. The clonotype comes from a boy younger than two with hemimegalencephaly and intractable seizures. This sequence joins TRBV3-1 (or the pseudogene TRBV3-2) and TRBJ2-1; D might be TRBD1 (6 bases). DNA of the CDR3: TGTGCCAGCAGTCCGACAGGCGATGAGCAGTTCTTC. Its protein is CASSPTGDEQFF.